The 5 T cell receptor beta chains given below trace back to one sample, sequenced in a study of vaccination and CD4 T cells after COVID-19. Oncomine TCR Beta short-read sequencing was applied to DNA from cultured CD4+ T cells. TCRdb re-called the PCR reads with MiXCR, one entry per CDR3 protein. Of 8,500 to 10,000 distinct CDR3 sequences in the sample, 45% were seen once. No antigens are known for them. The treatment here: roughly ten-day PBMC culture with coronavirus spike peptide pools or control peptides (ViraFEST assay). The sequenced sample consisted of CD4+ T cells from blood, cultured in vitro. These receptors were obtained from a human donor who had recovered from COVID-19.

The chain employs TRBV5-6 and TRBJ1-2; D is perhaps TRBD1 (6 bases). CDR1 SGHDT and CDR2 YYEEEE come from the germline V gene. V was clipped by 5 bases and J by 8 bases, with 19 bases between them. This CDR3 spans 14 amino acids. DNA of the CDR3: TGTGCCAGCAGTAAATCGGACAGTTCCGGGGGCTACACCTTC. Protein sequence: CASSKSDSSGGYTF. The complete variable domain, with remaining parts taken from reference TRBV5-6 and TRBJ1-2, reads DAGVTQSPTHLIKTRGQQVTLRCSPKSGHDTVSWYQQALGQGPQFIFQYYEEEERQRGNFPDRFSGHQFPNYSSELNVNALLLGDSALYLCASSKSDSSGGYTFGSGTRLTVV.

This clonotype has a single count. The rearrangement uses TRBV28 and TRBJ2-7, with D maybe TRBD2 (5 bases). Trimming shortened V by 5 bases and J by 0 bases, and 14 bases separated the two germline ends. From germline, CDR1 is MDHEN and CDR2 SYDVKM. CDR3 length: 15 residues. CDR3 region: CASSAPAGGSYEQYF. The CDR3 nucleotides read TGTGCCAGCAGTGCGCCTGCGGGCGGCTCCTACGAGCAGTACTTC. Full variable domain (rest looked up from reference TRBV28 and TRBJ2-7): DVKVTQSSRYLVKRTGEKVFLECVQDMDHENMFWYRQDPGLGLRLIYFSYDVKMKEKGDIPEGYSVSREKKERFSLILESASTNQTSMYLCASSAPAGGSYEQYFGPGTRLTVT.

This clonotype was counted only a few times. The V call is TRBV2, the J call TRBJ2-7; 7 bases are a match to TRBD1. The V gene's germline CDR1 is SNHLY and CDR2 FYNNEI. The CDR3 totals 13 residues. The V and J ends lost 6 bases and 4 bases, in that order; junction bases with no gene match: 6. CDR3 residues: CASSSGQMYEQYF. The CDR3 DNA follows: TGTGCCAGCAGCTCGGGACAGATGTACGAGCAGTACTTC.

The chain combines TRBV11-3 with TRBJ2-3; perhaps D is TRBD1 or TRBD2 (5 bases each). V lost 3 bases and J lost 3, with 13 bases in between. CDR1 and CDR2 from the germline V gene are SGHNT and YENEEA. The CDR3 is made up of 15 amino acids. The CDR3 sequence is CASSLGQEGTDTQYF. The CDR3 DNA follows: TGTGCCAGCAGCTTGGGGCAAGAGGGTACAGATACGCAGTATTTT. Variable domain in full (rest from reference TRBV11-3 and TRBJ2-3): EAGVVQSPRYKIIEKKQPVAFWCNPISGHNTLYWYLQNLGQGPELLIRYENEEAVDDSQLPKDRFSAERLKGVDSTLKIQPAELGDSAVYLCASSLGQEGTDTQYFGPGTRLTVL.

The rearrangement joins TRBV9 to TRBJ2-5; TRBD2 might be the D (6 bases). Per the germline V gene, CDR1 is SGDLS and CDR2 is YYNGEE. The V end was cut by 4 bases, the J end by 2 bases, with 12 bases between. The CDR3 is made up of 14 amino acids. The CDR3 region has the DNA TGTGCCAGCAGCTTTGGGACTCAGCAAGAGACCCAGTACTTC. Its translation: CASSFGTQQETQYF. Supplemented by reference TRBV9 and TRBJ2-5, the full variable domain reads DSGVTQTPKHLITATGQRVTLRCSPRSGDLSVYWYQQSLDQGLQFLIQYYNGEERAKGNILERFSAQQFPDLHSELNLSSLELGDSALYFCASSFGTQQETQYFGPGTRLLVL.